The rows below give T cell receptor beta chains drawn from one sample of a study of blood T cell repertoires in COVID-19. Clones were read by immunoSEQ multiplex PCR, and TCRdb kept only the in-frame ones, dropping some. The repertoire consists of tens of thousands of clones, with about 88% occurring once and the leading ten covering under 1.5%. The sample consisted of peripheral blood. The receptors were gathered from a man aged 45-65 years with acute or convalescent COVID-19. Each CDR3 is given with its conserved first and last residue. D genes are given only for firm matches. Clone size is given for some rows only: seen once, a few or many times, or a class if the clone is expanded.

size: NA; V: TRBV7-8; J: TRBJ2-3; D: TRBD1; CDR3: CASSLVQGVTDTQYF; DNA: TGTGCCAGCAGCTTAGTACAGGGGGTGACAGATACGCAGTATTTT
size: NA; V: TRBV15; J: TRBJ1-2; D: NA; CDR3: CATSQGFGYGYTF; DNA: TGTGCCACCAGTCAGGGATTCGGCTATGGCTACACCTTC
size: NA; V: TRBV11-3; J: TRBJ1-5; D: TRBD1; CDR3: CASSYWDRDSGPINQPQHF; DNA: TGTGCCAGCAGCTATTGGGACCGGGACAGTGGCCCTATTAATCAGCCCCAGCATTTT
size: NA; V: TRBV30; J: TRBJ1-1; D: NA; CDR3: CAFRDIMNTEAFF; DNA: TGTGCCTTCCGGGACATAATGAACACTGAAGCTTTCTTT
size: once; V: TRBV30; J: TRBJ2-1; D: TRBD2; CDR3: CAWTTGLAGVEQFF; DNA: TGTGCCTGGACTACGGGACTAGCGGGAGTTGAGCAGTTCTTC
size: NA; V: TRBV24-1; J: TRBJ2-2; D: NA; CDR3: CATSPEGTGELFF; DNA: TGTGCCACCAGTCCGGAGGGGACCGGGGAGCTGTTTTTT
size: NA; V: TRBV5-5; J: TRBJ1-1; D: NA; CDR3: CASRLETVNTEAFF; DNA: TGTGCCAGCAGGCTTGAGACAGTGAACACTGAAGCTTTCTTT
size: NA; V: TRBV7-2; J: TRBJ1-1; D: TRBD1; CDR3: CASSNQGASLTEAFF; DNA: TGTGCCAGCAGCAACCAGGGGGCTTCTCTCACTGAAGCTTTCTTT
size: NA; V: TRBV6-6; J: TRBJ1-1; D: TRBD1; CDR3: CASSRGTGPTEAFF; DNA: TGTGCCAGCAGTAGAGGGACAGGGCCTACTGAAGCTTTCTTT
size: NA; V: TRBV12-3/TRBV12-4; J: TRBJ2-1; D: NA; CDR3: CASLGNNEQFF; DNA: TGTGCCAGCCTTGGCAACAATGAGCAGTTCTTC
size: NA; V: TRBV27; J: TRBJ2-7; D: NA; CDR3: CASSFYRAGYEQYF; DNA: TGTGCCAGCAGTTTTTATCGGGCAGGGTACGAGCAGTACTTC
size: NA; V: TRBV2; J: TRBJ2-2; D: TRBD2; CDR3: CASTRLAGEVGELFF; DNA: TGTGCCAGCACTCGACTAGCGGGAGAGGTCGGGGAGCTGTTTTTT
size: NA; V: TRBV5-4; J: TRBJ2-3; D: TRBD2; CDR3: CASSLGSSGGLDTQYF; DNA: TGTGCCAGCAGCTTGGGGTCTAGCGGGGGGTTGGATACGCAGTATTTT
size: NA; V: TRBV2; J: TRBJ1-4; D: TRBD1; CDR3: CASTVDRTNEKLFF; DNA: TGTGCCAGCACCGTGGACAGGACTAATGAAAAACTGTTTTTT
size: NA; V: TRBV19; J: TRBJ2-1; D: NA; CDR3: CASSTANNNERFF; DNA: TGTGCCAGTAGTACGGCTAACAACAATGAGCGGTTCTTC
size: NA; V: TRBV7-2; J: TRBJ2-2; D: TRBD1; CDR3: CASSFFNRGEDTGELFF; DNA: TGTGCCAGCAGCTTCTTCAACAGGGGCGAGGACACCGGGGAGCTGTTTTTT
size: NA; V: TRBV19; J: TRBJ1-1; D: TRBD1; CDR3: CASSTTGAGNTEAFF; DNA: TGTGCCAGTAGTACCACAGGGGCGGGAAACACTGAAGCTTTCTTT
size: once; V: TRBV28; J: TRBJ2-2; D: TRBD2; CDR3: CASTVLATGELFF; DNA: TGTGCCAGCACTGTACTAGCGACCGGGGAGCTGTTTTTT
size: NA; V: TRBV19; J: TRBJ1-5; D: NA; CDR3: CASSIPDNQPQHF; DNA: TGTGCCAGTAGTATTCCAGATAATCAGCCCCAGCATTTT
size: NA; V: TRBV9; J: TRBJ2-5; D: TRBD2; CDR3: CASSVAGGLRETQYF; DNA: TGTGCCAGCAGCGTCGCGGGGGGGCTTAGGGAGACCCAGTACTTC
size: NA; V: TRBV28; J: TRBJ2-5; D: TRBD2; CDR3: CASSFISGGRWETQYF; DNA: TGTGCCAGCAGTTTTATTTCGGGGGGGAGGTGGGAGACCCAGTACTTC
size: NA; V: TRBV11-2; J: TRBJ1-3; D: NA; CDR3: CASSLAPGVGNTIYF; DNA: TGTGCCAGCAGCTTAGCCCCAGGGGTGGGAAACACCATATATTTT
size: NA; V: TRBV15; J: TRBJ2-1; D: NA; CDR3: CATSRVGGASYNEQFF; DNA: TGTGCCACCAGCAGAGTGGGGGGGGCCTCCTACAATGAGCAGTTCTTC
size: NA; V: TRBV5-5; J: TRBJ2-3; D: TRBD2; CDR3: CASSMSGGTQYF; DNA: TGTGCCAGCAGCATGAGCGGGGGGACGCAGTATTTT
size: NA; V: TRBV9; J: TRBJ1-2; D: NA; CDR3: CASSTQQGSGYTF; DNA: TGTGCCAGCAGCACCCAACAGGGTTCTGGCTACACCTTC
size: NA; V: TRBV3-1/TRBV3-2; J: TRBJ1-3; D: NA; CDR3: CASSQLGGGGNTIYF; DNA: TGTGCCAGCAGCCAACTGGGGGGAGGTGGAAACACCATATATTTT
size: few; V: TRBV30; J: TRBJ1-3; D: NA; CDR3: CAWSVLQGTTIYF; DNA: TGTGCCTGGAGTGTACTTCAGGGCACCACCATATATTTT
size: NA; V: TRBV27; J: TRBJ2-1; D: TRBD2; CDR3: CASRAGITNEQFF; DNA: TGTGCCAGCAGAGCGGGGATTACCAATGAGCAGTTCTTC
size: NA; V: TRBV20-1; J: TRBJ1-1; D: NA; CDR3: CSASQGNTEAFF; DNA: TGCAGTGCTAGTCAGGGAAACACTGAAGCTTTCTTT
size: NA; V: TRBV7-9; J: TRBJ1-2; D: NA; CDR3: CASSLGGGGYGYTF; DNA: TGTGCCAGCAGCTTAGGGGGAGGTGGCTATGGCTACACCTTC
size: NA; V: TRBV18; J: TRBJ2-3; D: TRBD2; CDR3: CASSPTAGTSGLTDTQYF; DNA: TGTGCCAGCTCACCGACGGCGGGGACTAGCGGCCTCACAGATACGCAGTATTTT
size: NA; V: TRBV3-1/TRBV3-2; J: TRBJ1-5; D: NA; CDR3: CASSQTGRANQPQHF; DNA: TGTGCCAGCAGCCAAACTGGCAGGGCGAATCAGCCCCAGCATTTT
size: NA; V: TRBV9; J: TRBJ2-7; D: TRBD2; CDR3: CASSVGLAGARPYEQYF; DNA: TGTGCCAGCAGCGTAGGACTAGCGGGAGCAAGACCCTACGAGCAGTACTTC
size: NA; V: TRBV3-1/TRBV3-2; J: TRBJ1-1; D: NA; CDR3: CASSQGWGQNTEAFF; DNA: TGTGCCAGCAGCCAAGGGTGGGGGCAGAACACTGAAGCTTTCTTT
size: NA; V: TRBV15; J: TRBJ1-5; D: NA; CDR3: CATSSITGDQPQHF; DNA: TGTGCCACCAGCAGTATTACAGGTGATCAGCCCCAGCATTTT
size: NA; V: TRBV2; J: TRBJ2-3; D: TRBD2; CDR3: CATSARGDYTDTQYF; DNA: TGTGCCACGAGCGCGAGAGGGGACTACACAGATACGCAGTATTTT
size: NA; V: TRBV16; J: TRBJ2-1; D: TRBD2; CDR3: CASSQIRGGNEQFF; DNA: TGTGCCAGCAGCCAGATACGCGGGGGGAATGAGCAGTTCTTC
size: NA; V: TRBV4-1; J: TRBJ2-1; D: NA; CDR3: CASSPTTVAYNEQFF; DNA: TGCGCCAGCAGCCCGACTACTGTCGCCTACAATGAGCAGTTCTTC
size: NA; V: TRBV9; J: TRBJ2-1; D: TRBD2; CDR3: CASSVGGSEQFF; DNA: TGTGCCAGCAGCGTCGGCGGGAGTGAGCAGTTCTTC
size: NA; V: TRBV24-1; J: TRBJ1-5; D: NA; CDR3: CATSFRVNQPQHF; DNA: TGTGCCACCAGTTTCAGGGTCAATCAGCCCCAGCATTTT